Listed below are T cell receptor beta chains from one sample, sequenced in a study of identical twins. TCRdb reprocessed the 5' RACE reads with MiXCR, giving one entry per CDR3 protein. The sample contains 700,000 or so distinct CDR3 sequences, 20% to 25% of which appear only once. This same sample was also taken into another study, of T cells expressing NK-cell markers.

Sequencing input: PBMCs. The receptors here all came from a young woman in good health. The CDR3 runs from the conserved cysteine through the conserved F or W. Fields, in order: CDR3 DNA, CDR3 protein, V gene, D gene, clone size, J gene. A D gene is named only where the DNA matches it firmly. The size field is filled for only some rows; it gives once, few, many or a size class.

DNA: TGTGCCAGCAGTTTTGAGACAGGGGGCTCTGAAGCTTTCTTT
CDR3: CASSFETGGSEAFF
V: TRBV12-3/TRBV12-4
D: TRBD1
size: NA
J: TRBJ1-1

DNA: TGTGCCTGGAGTGCGAGGAAACAGGGGCCGAATTGGGAGACCCAGTACTTC
CDR3: CAWSARKQGPNWETQYF
V: TRBV30
D: TRBD1
size: NA
J: TRBJ2-5

DNA: TGCGCCAGCAGACTCGACGGGGCTACCTACGAGCAGTACTTC
CDR3: CASRLDGATYEQYF
V: TRBV5-1
D: NA
size: NA
J: TRBJ2-7

DNA: TGTGCCAGCAGCCGCGGACCGACAGGGCCGACCGAGCAGTACTTC
CDR3: CASSRGPTGPTEQYF
V: TRBV4-2
D: TRBD1
size: few
J: TRBJ2-7

DNA: TGCAGTGCAACAGATGGAAACACCATATATTTT
CDR3: CSATDGNTIYF
V: TRBV20-1
D: NA
size: few
J: TRBJ1-3

DNA: TGCGCCAGCAGTGAGGACAGGCCCTACGAGCAGTACTTC
CDR3: CASSEDRPYEQYF
V: TRBV10-2
D: NA
size: NA
J: TRBJ2-7

DNA: TGTGCCAGCAAGGGAGGGGGGGCGCAGTACGAGCAGTACTTC
CDR3: CASKGGGAQYEQYF
V: TRBV7-2
D: NA
size: NA
J: TRBJ2-7

DNA: TGCAGCGTACCCGCTAGAGTAGCGGGAGATCAGGATGAGCAGTTCTTC
CDR3: CSVPARVAGDQDEQFF
V: TRBV29-1
D: TRBD2
size: NA
J: TRBJ2-1

DNA: TGTGCCAGCAGAGGACTAGCGGGAGGGCGCGAGACCCAGTACTTC
CDR3: CASRGLAGGRETQYF
V: TRBV12-3/TRBV12-4
D: TRBD2
size: few
J: TRBJ2-5

DNA: TGCAGTGCCCAGGCTGGCGGCCTAGCCAAAAACATTCAGTACTTC
CDR3: CSAQAGGLAKNIQYF
V: TRBV20-1
D: NA
size: few
J: TRBJ2-4

DNA: TGCAGTGCAACAGCCCTCTTAGCGGGAGACCTTGGGGAGCAGTACTTC
CDR3: CSATALLAGDLGEQYF
V: TRBV20-1
D: TRBD2
size: NA
J: TRBJ2-7

DNA: TGTGCCAGCTCACCAGCGTTCGGGGTTTGGGACATTCAGTACTTC
CDR3: CASSPAFGVWDIQYF
V: TRBV18
D: NA
size: NA
J: TRBJ2-4

DNA: TGTGCCGCCTCCTCGGCTAGCGGGGGTAATGAGCAGTTCTTC
CDR3: CAASSASGGNEQFF
V: TRBV10-3
D: TRBD2
size: few
J: TRBJ2-1

DNA: TGTGCCAGCAGCGTCTGGCGGCTCACAGATACGCAGTATTTT
CDR3: CASSVWRLTDTQYF
V: TRBV9
D: NA
size: NA
J: TRBJ2-3

DNA: TGCAGTGCCCGAACCGACAGGGGCAATCAGCCCCAGCATTTT
CDR3: CSARTDRGNQPQHF
V: TRBV20-1
D: TRBD1
size: few
J: TRBJ1-5

DNA: TGTGCCAGCAGTTTGCGGATAGCGTTAAGCTCCTACAATGAGCAGTTCTTC
CDR3: CASSLRIALSSYNEQFF
V: TRBV12-3/TRBV12-4
D: NA
size: few
J: TRBJ2-1

DNA: TGTGCCTGGGAAACCGGGGAGCTGTTTTTT
CDR3: CAWETGELFF
V: TRBV30
D: NA
size: NA
J: TRBJ2-2

DNA: TGTGCCAGCAGCCCCCACGGTGAGCAGTTCTTC
CDR3: CASSPHGEQFF
V: TRBV7-2
D: NA
size: few
J: TRBJ2-1

DNA: TGTGCCAGCAGCCGTACAACTGGCCCTGGGGATACGCAGTATTTT
CDR3: CASSRTTGPGDTQYF
V: TRBV7-9
D: NA
size: few
J: TRBJ2-3

DNA: TGTGCCAGCAGCTTAGGCGCTCTCTTAGATGAGCAGTTCTTC
CDR3: CASSLGALLDEQFF
V: TRBV7-9
D: NA
size: NA
J: TRBJ2-1

DNA: TGTGCCAGCAGTATCGGACACCTCTACAATGAGCAGTTCTTC
CDR3: CASSIGHLYNEQFF
V: TRBV27
D: NA
size: NA
J: TRBJ2-1

DNA: TGTGCCAGCAGAGACGACAGAACCTACGAGCAGTACTTC
CDR3: CASRDDRTYEQYF
V: TRBV6-1
D: NA
size: NA
J: TRBJ2-7

DNA: TGCGCCAGCAGCTTGGGAGGGACAGGCCGGAATGAGCAGTTCTTC
CDR3: CASSLGGTGRNEQFF
V: TRBV5-1
D: TRBD1
size: many
J: TRBJ2-1

DNA: TGCGCCAGCAGCTTGGGACCCAGCACTGATTACGAGCAGTACTTC
CDR3: CASSLGPSTDYEQYF
V: TRBV5-1
D: NA
size: few
J: TRBJ2-7